The sequence of this T cell receptor (beta chain) was determined in a study of vaccination and CD4 T cells after COVID-19. In the study overall: Sampling that followed vaccination took place a median about 70 days after dose two, within a range of 14 to 241.

As for this clonotype: Its matching antigen is unknown.

The germline gives CDR1 MNHEY, CDR2 SVGEGT. The CDR3 covers 16 residues. Trimming took 4 bases from V and 10 from J; bases not matched to a gene: 16. Indicated treatment: roughly 10-day PBMC culture with coronavirus spike peptide pools or control peptides (ViraFEST assay). Sequencing of DNA taken from cultured CD4+ T cells relied on the Oncomine TCR Beta short-read assay. TCRdb recomputed calls from the PCR reads with MiXCR, one row per CDR3 protein. The sample gives 26,000 or so distinct CDR3 sequences, approximately 40% of which show up once; just over 7% is in the top ten. This clonotype was sampled from a human donor who had recovered from COVID-19. The specimen sequenced was CD4+ T cells from blood, cultured in vitro. The J gene is TRBJ1-5, the V gene TRBV6-2 or TRBV6-3; TRBD1 matches 7 bases. CDR3 sequence reads: CASSSSGGRQQVPQHF. The CDR3 bases are TGTGCCAGCAGTTCCTCAGGGGGGCGGCAGCAGGTTCCCCAGCATTTT.